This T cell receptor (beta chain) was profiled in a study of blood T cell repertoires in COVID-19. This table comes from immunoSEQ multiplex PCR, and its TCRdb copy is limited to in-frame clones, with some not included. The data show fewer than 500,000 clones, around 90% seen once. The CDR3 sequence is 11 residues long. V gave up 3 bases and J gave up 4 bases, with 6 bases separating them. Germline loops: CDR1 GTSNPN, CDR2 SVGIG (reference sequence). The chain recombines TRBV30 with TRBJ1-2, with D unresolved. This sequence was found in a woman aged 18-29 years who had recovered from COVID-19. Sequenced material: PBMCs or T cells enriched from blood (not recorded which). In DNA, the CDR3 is TGTGCCTGGAGGAGGGTCTATGGCTACACCTTC. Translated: CAWRRVYGYTF.